This T cell receptor beta chain was recorded in a study of T cell responses to AZD1222 COVID-19 vaccine. Study conclusions and caveats: Within unmutated variant regions lay the reported targets of nearly half of spike-specific TCRs. The donors showed a predominance of white British ancestry and of females, with possible underestimation of clonal diversity. Spike-wide coverage was observed for vaccine-associated CD4 TCRs, with dominant responses at 160-218 and 743-854.

The data were produced by immunoSEQ multiplex PCR, yet TCRdb's version contains in-frame clones alone and is incomplete. This sample's table has 150,000 or so clones. About this clone: Its antigen remains unknown.

Material for sequencing was peripheral blood. This sequence originates from an adult in good health.

For the CDR3, the DNA is TGTGCCAGCAGTTACTCTAACCGGGCCGCCTGGGAGCAGTTCTTC. Its protein product is CASSYSNRAAWEQFF. This chain connects TRBV6-5 to TRBJ2-1, with D uncertain. Trimming took off 0 bases at V and 10 bases at J, with 16 bases between the two ends. The CDR3 sequence is 15 residues long. Germline V gene lookup returns CDR1 MNHEY and CDR2 SVGAGI.